Listed below are T cell receptor beta chains from one sample, sequenced in a study of T cells in Graves' hyperthyroidism and ophthalmopathy. TCRdb reprocessed the multiplex PCR reads with MiXCR, giving one entry per CDR3 protein. This table has 500,000 to 650,000 distinct CDR3 sequences, 14% appearing once. The sample taken for sequencing was blood. Receptors were obtained from a woman in her thirties or forties with Graves' hyperthyroidism. Both conserved end residues are part of each CDR3. D genes are given only for firm matches. The listing skips clone size in some rows; elsewhere it reads once, few, many or a size class.

d_gene	v_gene	abundance	j_gene	len	CDR3aa	CDR3nt
NA	TRBV28	NA	TRBJ2-7	16	CASSPIYRDIGYEQYF	TGTGCCAGCAGTCCTATTTACCGGGACATCGGCTACGAGCAGTACTTC
NA	TRBV12-3/TRBV12-4	many	TRBJ2-1	12	CASSWYGSEQFF	TGTGCCAGCAGTTGGTATGGGAGTGAGCAGTTCTTC
NA	TRBV7-3	many	TRBJ2-1	15	CASSYLASTYNEQFF	TGTGCCAGCAGCTACCTAGCGTCAACTTACAATGAGCAGTTCTTC
TRBD1	TRBV20-1	many	TRBJ2-7	14	CSARDTTGGDEQYF	TGCAGTGCTAGAGACACGACAGGGGGTGACGAGCAGTACTTC
NA	TRBV5-1	many	TRBJ2-3	13	CASSLDLRDTQYF	TGCGCCAGCAGCTTGGACTTACGAGATACGCAGTATTTT
NA	TRBV3-1	many	TRBJ1-1	13	CASSPQLNTEAFF	TGTGCCAGCAGCCCTCAACTGAACACTGAAGCTTTCTTT
NA	TRBV5-6	NA	TRBJ2-1	16	CASSPMGQVSYNEQFF	TGTGCCAGCAGCCCCATGGGGCAGGTAAGCTACAATGAGCAGTTCTTC
TRBD2	TRBV27	many	TRBJ2-7	15	CASSPLAGEWYEQYF	TGTGCCAGCAGTCCTTTAGCGGGAGAATGGTACGAGCAGTACTTC
TRBD1	TRBV5-1	many	TRBJ1-2	14	CASSLGDRGPGYTF	TGCGCCAGCAGCTTGGGGGACAGGGGGCCCGGCTACACCTTC
NA	TRBV4-1	NA	TRBJ1-2	14	CASTPTGTNYGYTF	TGCGCCAGCACCCCGACAGGCACTAACTATGGCTACACCTTC
TRBD1	TRBV11-2	few	TRBJ1-2	13	CASSLDRGNGYTF	TGTGCCAGCAGCTTAGACAGGGGGAATGGCTACACCTTC
TRBD2	TRBV20-1	NA	TRBJ2-1	14	CSALYGLAGVEQFF	TGCAGTGCCCTTTACGGACTAGCGGGAGTGGAGCAGTTCTTC
NA	TRBV28	NA	TRBJ1-5	17	CASSQRQLRTHGEPQHF	TGTGCCAGCAGTCAAAGACAGTTAAGGACCCACGGGGAGCCCCAGCATTTT
TRBD1	TRBV20-1	few	TRBJ2-2	16	CSARLTGAENTGELFF	TGCAGTGCTAGATTAACAGGGGCGGAGAACACCGGGGAGCTGTTTTTT
TRBD1	TRBV6-1	few	TRBJ1-5	16	CASSPGQVTSNQPQHF	TGTGCCAGCAGTCCGGGACAGGTCACTAGCAATCAGCCCCAGCATTTT
TRBD1	TRBV11-3	many	TRBJ2-7	14	CASSSRTGDHEQYF	TGTGCCAGCAGCTCCCGGACAGGGGACCACGAGCAGTACTTC
NA	TRBV12-3/TRBV12-4	many	TRBJ1-1	13	CASKFSRNTEAFF	TGTGCCAGCAAGTTCAGCAGGAACACTGAAGCTTTCTTT
TRBD2	TRBV4-1	few	TRBJ2-5	16	CASSQDGTTTQETQYF	TGCGCCAGCAGCCAAGATGGGACTACAACACAAGAGACCCAGTACTTC
TRBD1	TRBV28	many	TRBJ2-5	14	CASRDGTAQETQYF	TGTGCCAGCAGGGACGGGACAGCCCAAGAGACCCAGTACTTC
TRBD1	TRBV13	many	TRBJ2-7	16	CASSQKGQGVTYEQYF	TGTGCCAGCAGCCAAAAGGGACAGGGGGTAACCTACGAGCAGTACTTC
NA	TRBV20-1	many	TRBJ1-2	13	CSALDKAAYGYTF	TGCAGTGCTCTTGACAAGGCTGCTTATGGCTACACCTTC
NA	TRBV28	few	TRBJ1-5	17	CASSFMGRKGSNQPQHF	TGTGCCAGCAGCTTTATGGGGAGAAAAGGAAGCAATCAGCCCCAGCATTTT
NA	TRBV3-1	many	TRBJ2-5	15	CASSQRVDRQETQYF	TGTGCCAGCAGCCAAAGGGTTGACAGGCAAGAGACCCAGTACTTC
TRBD2	TRBV11-1	few	TRBJ2-1	19	CASSSTGTSGTYSYNEQFF	TGTGCCAGCAGCTCGACCGGGACTAGCGGGACCTACTCCTACAATGAGCAGTTCTTC
TRBD2	TRBV2	many	TRBJ2-3	15	CASIGTSVATDTQYF	TGTGCCAGCATCGGTACTAGCGTAGCCACAGATACGCAGTATTTT
NA	TRBV5-1	many	TRBJ2-5	15	CASSLAGDGQETQYF	TGCGCCAGCAGCTTGGCTGGGGATGGCCAAGAGACCCAGTACTTC
TRBD1	TRBV28	few	TRBJ2-7	16	CVSSSPRGTGHYEQYF	TGTGTCAGCAGCTCTCCCCGCGGGACAGGGCACTACGAGCAGTACTTC
NA	TRBV2	NA	TRBJ2-2	14	CASSSQGGGGELFF	TGTGCCAGCAGTTCTCAGGGCGGCGGCGGGGAGCTGTTTTTT
NA	TRBV20-1	many	TRBJ1-1	13	CSAWAGVKTEAFF	TGCAGTGCTTGGGCAGGGGTTAAAACTGAAGCTTTCTTT
TRBD2	TRBV6-1	few	TRBJ2-1	15	CASSRGTSGRSEQFF	TGTGCCAGCAGTCGCGGGACTAGCGGGAGGAGTGAGCAGTTCTTC
TRBD2	TRBV20-1	few	TRBJ2-3	16	CSARRPSGISTDTQYF	TGCAGTGCTAGGCGTCCTAGCGGGATTAGCACAGATACGCAGTATTTT
TRBD2	TRBV4-1	few	TRBJ2-1	17	CASSPFFPETSGNEQFF	TGCGCCAGCAGCCCTTTTTTCCCCGAGACTAGCGGAAATGAGCAGTTCTTC
NA	TRBV2	NA	TRBJ1-4	13	CASSRGPNEKLFF	TGTGCCAGCAGCAGGGGACCGAATGAAAAACTGTTTTTT
TRBD1	TRBV20-1	NA	TRBJ2-7	14	CSARVGTGTYEQYF	TGCAGTGCTAGAGTTGGGACAGGCACCTACGAGCAGTACTTC
NA	TRBV6-2/TRBV6-3	NA	TRBJ2-7	13	CASTTGLRYEQYF	TGTGCCAGCACCACTGGACTGAGATACGAGCAGTACTTC